The entry that follows covers one TCR beta chain sequence. Measured with immunoSEQ multiplex PCR; TCRdb has only the in-frame clones, and not every one. The table records about 220,000 clones, 75% to 90% of them present only once. The CDR3 consists of 16 residues. Deletions cut 0 bases from V and 6 bases from J, with 18 bases between. Looked up from germline, CDR1 is MGHRA and CDR2 is YSYEKL. This sample stems from a study of cytomegalovirus exposure and HLA in healthy donors. The sequenced sample consisted of PBMCs. The chain joins TRBV4-1 to TRBJ2-7; D possibly uses TRBD1 or TRBD2 (5 bases each). The origin of this receptor is a young woman in good health and CMV-seropositive. This CDR3 reads CASSQDPGRLSSEQYF. Written as DNA, the CDR3 is TGCGCCAGCAGCCAAGACCCGGGACGCCTTTCGTCCGAGCAGTACTTC.